This TCR beta chain was sequenced during a study of blood T cells in healthy people across ages. Germline loops: CDR1 SEHNR, CDR2 FQNEAQ (reference sequence). This CDR3 has 13 residues. Regarding this clonotype: The junction does not match germline at one end; this may be a read error.

A sample-barcoded 5' primer and a J-beta primer mix were used in a second PCR of about 7 to 12 cycles. From the 5' RACE reads, TCRdb called clonotypes with MiXCR, one entry per CDR3 protein. The table lists around 1,000,000 distinct CDR3 sequences, less than 25% of them singletons. These data also formed part of another study, on T cells of mothers and their children. This second report adds: The extracted RNA was employed in its entirety for cDNA synthesis, at roughly 1.6 ug per 15 ul.

The TCR sequence derives from a girl aged 2 to 10 in good health. J is TRBJ2-5 and V is TRBV7-9, with D perhaps TRBD1 (5 bases). The specimen sequenced was blood. DNA of the CDR3: TGTGCCAGCAGTTCGGCCAGGGAAGAGACCCAATACTTC. It translates to CASSSAREETQYF.